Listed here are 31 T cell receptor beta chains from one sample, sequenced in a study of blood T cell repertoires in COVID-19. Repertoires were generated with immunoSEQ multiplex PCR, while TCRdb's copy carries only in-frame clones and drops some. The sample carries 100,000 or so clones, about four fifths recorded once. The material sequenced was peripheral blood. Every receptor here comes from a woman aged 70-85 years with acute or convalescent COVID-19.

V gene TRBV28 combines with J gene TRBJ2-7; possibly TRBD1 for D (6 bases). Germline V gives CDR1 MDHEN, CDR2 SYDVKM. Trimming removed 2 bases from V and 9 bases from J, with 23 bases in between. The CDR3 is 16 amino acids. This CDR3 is CASSLGGLRDTQGQYF. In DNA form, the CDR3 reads TGTGCCAGCAGTTTAGGCGGGCTTCGGGACACCCAGGGGCAGTACTTC.

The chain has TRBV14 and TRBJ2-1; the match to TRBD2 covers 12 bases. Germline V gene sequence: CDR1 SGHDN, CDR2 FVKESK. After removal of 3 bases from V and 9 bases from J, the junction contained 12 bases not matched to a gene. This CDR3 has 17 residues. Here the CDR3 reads CASSHPITSGRSPEQFF. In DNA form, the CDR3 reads TGTGCCAGCAGCCATCCAATCACTAGCGGGAGGTCCCCTGAGCAGTTCTTC.

CDR3 sequence reads: CATSRVRGGGSPLHF. CDR3 DNA: TGTGCCACCAGCAGAGTGAGGGGTGGAGGGTCACCCCTCCACTTT. The rearrangement links TRBV15 to TRBJ1-6; maybe TRBD1 (5 bases). Trimming shortened V by 1 base and J by 10 bases, and 14 bases separated the two germline ends. The CDR3 has 15 residues. Germline V gene sequence: CDR1 LNHNV, CDR2 YYDKDF (reference sequence).

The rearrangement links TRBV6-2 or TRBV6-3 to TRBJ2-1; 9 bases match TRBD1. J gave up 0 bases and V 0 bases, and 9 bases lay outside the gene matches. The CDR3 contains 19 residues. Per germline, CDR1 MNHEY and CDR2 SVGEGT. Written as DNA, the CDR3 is TGTGCCAGCAGTTACTCGGGACAGGGAATTGGTGGCTCCTACAATGAGCAGTTCTTC. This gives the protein CASSYSGQGIGGSYNEQFF.

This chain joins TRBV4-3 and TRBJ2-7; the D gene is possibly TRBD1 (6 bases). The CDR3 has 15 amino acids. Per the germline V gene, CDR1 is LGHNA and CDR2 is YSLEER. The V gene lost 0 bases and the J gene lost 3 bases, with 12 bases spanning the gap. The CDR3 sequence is CASSQDLRDNYEQYF. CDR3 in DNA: TGCGCCAGCAGCCAAGATCTAAGGGACAACTACGAGCAGTACTTC.

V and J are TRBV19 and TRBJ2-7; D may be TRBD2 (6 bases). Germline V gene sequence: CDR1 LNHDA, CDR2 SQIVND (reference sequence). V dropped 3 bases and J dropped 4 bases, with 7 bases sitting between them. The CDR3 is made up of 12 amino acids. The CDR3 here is CASSMGGYEQYF. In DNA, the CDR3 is TGTGCCAGTAGTATGGGGGGATACGAGCAGTACTTC.

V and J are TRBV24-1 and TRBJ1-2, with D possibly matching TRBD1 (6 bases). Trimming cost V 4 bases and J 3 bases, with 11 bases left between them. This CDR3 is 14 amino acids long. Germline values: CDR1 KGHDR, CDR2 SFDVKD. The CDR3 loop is CATSDRGQHYGYTF. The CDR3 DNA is TGTGCCACCAGTGACCGAGGACAGCACTATGGCTACACCTTC.

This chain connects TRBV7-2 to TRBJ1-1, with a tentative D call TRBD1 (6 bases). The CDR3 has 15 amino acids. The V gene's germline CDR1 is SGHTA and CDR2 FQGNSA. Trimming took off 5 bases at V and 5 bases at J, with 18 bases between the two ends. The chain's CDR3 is CASSPLQGRLTEAFF. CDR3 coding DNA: TGTGCCAGCAGCCCATTACAGGGTCGCCTAACTGAAGCTTTCTTT.

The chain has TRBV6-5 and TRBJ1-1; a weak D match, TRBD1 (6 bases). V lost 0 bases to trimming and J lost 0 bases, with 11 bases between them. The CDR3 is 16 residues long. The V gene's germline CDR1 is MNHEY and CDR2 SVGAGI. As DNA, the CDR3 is TGTGCCAGCAGTTACTCATTTGACAGGATGAACACTGAAGCTTTCTTT. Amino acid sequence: CASSYSFDRMNTEAFF.

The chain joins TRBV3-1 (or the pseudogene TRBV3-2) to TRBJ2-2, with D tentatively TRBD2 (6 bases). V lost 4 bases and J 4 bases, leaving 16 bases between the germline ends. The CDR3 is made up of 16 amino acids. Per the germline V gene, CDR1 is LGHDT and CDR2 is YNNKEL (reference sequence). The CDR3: CASSPRLESFTGELFF. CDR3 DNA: TGTGCCAGCAGCCCTCGACTAGAAAGTTTCACCGGGGAGCTGTTTTTT.

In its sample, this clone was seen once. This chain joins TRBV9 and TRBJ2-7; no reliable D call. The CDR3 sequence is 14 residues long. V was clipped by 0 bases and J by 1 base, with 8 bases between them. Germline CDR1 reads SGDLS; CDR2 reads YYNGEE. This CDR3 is CASSVDGGSYEQYF. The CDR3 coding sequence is TGTGCCAGCAGCGTAGACGGCGGATCCTACGAGCAGTACTTC.

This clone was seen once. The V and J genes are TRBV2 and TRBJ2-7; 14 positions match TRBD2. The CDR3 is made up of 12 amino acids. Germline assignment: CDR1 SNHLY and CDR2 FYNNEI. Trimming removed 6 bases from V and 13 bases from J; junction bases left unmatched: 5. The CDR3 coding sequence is TGTGCCAGCAGCGGGACTAGCGGGAGCTTATACTTC. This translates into CASSGTSGSLYF.

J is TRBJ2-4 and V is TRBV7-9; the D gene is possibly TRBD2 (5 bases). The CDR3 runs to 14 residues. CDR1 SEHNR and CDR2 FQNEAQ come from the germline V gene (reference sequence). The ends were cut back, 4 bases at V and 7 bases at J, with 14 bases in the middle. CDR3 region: CASSSTAVGNIQYF. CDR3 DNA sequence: TGTGCCAGCAGCTCAACAGCGGTAGGGAACATTCAGTACTTC.

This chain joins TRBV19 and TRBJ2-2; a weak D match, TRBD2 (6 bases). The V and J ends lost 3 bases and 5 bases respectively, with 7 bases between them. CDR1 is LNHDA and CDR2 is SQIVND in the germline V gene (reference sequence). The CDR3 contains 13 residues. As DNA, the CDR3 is TGTGCCAGTAGTATTAGCGGAACCGGGGAGCTGTTTTTT. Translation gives CASSISGTGELFF.

The CDR3 sequence: CASSRLGGLGNTIYF. The CDR3, as DNA: TGTGCCAGCAGCCGTTTGGGGGGGCTCGGAAACACCATATATTTT. The chain joins TRBV7-6 to TRBJ1-3, with D perhaps TRBD1 (6 bases). This CDR3 has 15 residues. The germline gives CDR1 SGHVS, CDR2 FNYEAQ. V was cut by 5 bases and J by 4 bases, with 15 bases left in between.

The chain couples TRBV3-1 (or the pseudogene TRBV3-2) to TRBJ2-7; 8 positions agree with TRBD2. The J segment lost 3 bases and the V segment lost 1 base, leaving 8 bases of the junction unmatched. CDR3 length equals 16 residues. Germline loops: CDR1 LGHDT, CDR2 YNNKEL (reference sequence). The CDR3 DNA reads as TGTGCCAGCAGCCAAGGCGGAGCGGGAGCTATCTACGAGCAGTACTTC. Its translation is CASSQGGAGAIYEQYF.

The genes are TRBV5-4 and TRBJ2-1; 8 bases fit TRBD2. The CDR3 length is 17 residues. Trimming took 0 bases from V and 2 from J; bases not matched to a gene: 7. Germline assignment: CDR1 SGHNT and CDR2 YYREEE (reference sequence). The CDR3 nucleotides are TGTGCCAGCAGCTTGGGTCTAGCGGGTTCTACCTACAATGAGCAGTTCTTC. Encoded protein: CASSLGLAGSTYNEQFF. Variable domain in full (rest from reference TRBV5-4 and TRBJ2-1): ETGVTQSPTHLIKTRGQQVTLRCSSQSGHNTVSWYQQALGQGPQFIFQYYREEENGRGNFPPRFSGLQFPNYSSELNVNALELDDSALYLCASSLGLAGSTYNEQFFGPGTRLTVL.

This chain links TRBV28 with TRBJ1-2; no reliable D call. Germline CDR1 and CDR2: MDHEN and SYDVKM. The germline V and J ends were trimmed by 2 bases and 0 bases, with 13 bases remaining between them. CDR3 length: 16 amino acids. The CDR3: CASSLPITLANYGYTF. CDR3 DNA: TGTGCCAGCAGTTTACCCATCACGTTAGCTAACTATGGCTACACCTTC.

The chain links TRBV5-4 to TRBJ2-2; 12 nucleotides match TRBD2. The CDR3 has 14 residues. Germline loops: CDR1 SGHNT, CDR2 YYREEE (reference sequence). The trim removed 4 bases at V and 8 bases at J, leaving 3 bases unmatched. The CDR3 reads CASSPTSGSGELFF. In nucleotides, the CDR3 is TGTGCCAGCAGCCCGACTAGCGGGAGTGGGGAGCTGTTTTTT.

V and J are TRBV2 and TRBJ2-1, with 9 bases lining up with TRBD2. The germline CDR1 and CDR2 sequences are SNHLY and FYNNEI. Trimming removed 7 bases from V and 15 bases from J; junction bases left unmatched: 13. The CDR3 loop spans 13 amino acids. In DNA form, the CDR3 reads TGTGCCAGCACTGGTAGTAGCGGGAGCTCTGGGTTCTTC. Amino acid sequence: CASTGSSGSSGFF.

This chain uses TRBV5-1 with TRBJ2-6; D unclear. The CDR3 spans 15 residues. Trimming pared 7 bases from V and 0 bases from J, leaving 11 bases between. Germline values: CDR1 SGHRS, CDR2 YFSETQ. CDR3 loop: CASRKTLSGANVLTF. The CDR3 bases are TGCGCCAGCCGAAAGACACTCTCTGGGGCCAACGTCCTGACTTTC.

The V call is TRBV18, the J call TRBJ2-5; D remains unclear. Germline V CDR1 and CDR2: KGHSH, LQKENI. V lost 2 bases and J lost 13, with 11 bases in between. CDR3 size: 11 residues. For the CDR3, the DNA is TGTGCCAGCTCACCAGGGCCCGAGCCGTACTTC. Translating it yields CASSPGPEPYF.

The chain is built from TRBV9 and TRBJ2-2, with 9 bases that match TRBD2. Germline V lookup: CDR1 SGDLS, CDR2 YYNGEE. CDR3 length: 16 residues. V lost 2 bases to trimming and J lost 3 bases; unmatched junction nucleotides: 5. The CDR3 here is CASSVRAGGDTGELFF. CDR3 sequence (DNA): TGTGCCAGCAGCGTGAGGGCGGGAGGGGACACCGGGGAGCTGTTTTTT. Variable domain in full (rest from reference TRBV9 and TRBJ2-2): DSGVTQTPKHLITATGQRVTLRCSPRSGDLSVYWYQQSLDQGLQFLIQYYNGEERAKGNILERFSAQQFPDLHSELNLSSLELGDSALYFCASSVRAGGDTGELFFGEGSRLTVL.

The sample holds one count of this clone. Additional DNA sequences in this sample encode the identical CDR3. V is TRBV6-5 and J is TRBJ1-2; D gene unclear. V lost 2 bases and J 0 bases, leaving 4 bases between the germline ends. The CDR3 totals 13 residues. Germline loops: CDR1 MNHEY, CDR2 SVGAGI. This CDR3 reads CASSYDSNYGYTF. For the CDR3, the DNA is TGTGCCAGCAGTTACGACTCTAACTATGGCTACACCTTC.

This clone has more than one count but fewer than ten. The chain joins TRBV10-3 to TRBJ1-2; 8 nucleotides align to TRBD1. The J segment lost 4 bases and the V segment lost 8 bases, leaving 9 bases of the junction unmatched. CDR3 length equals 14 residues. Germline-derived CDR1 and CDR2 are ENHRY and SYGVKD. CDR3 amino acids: CAISQGALLYGYTF. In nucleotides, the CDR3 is TGTGCCATCTCCCAGGGGGCCCTACTCTATGGCTACACCTTC.

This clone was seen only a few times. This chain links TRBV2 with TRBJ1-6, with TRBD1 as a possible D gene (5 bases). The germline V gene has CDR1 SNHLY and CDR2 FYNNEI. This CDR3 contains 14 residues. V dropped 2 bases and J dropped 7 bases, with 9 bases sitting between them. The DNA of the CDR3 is TGTGCCAGCAGTGAACAGGGTGAAAATTCACCCCTCCACTTT. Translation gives CASSEQGENSPLHF. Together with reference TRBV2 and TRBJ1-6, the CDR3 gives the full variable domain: EPEVTQTPSHQVTQMGQEVILRCVPISNHLYFYWYRQILGQKVEFLVSFYNNEISEKSEIFDDQFSVERPDGSNFTLKIRSTKLEDSAMYFCASSEQGENSPLHFGNGTRLTVT.

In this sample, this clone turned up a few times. The chain's CDR3 is CASSSLTSGVPNEQFF. The CDR3 DNA reads TGCGCCAGCAGTTCATTGACTAGCGGGGTACCCAATGAGCAGTTCTTC. This chain uses TRBV10-2 with TRBJ2-1; 11 bases are shared with TRBD2. The CDR3 contains 16 residues. Germline loops: CDR1 WSHSY, CDR2 SAAADI. With 5 bases clipped from V and 6 bases from J, the junction kept 9 bases outside the gene matches.

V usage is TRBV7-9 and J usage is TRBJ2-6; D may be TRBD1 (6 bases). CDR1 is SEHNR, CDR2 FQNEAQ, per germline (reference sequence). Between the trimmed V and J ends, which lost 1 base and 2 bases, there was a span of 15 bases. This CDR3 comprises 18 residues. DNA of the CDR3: TGTGCCAGCAGCTTAGTAGCAGGGGTCCCGACTGGGGCCAACGTCCTGACTTTC. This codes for CASSLVAGVPTGANVLTF.

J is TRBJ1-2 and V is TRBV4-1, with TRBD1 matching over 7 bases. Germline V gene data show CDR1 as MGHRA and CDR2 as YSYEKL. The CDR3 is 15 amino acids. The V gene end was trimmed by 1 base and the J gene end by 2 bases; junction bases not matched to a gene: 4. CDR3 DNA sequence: TGCGCCAGCAGCCAAGTGGAGACAGGGAACTATGGCTACACCTTC. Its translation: CASSQVETGNYGYTF.

As DNA, the CDR3 is TGTGCCAGCAGCTTGTCAGGGGAACCCTACGAGCAGTACTTC. It yields the protein CASSLSGEPYEQYF. The rearrangement joins TRBV5-6 to TRBJ2-7, with D maybe TRBD1 (6 bases). The CDR3 is 14 amino acids. Trimming took 1 base from V and 2 from J, leaving 10 bases between them. The germline V gene has CDR1 SGHDT and CDR2 YYEEEE.

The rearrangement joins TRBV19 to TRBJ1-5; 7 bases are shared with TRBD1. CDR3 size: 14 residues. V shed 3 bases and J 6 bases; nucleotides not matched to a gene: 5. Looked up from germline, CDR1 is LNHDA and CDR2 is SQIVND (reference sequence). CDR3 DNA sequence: TGTGCCAGTAGTATCGTCCAGGGGGGTCAGCCCCAGCATTTT. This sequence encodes CASSIVQGGQPQHF.